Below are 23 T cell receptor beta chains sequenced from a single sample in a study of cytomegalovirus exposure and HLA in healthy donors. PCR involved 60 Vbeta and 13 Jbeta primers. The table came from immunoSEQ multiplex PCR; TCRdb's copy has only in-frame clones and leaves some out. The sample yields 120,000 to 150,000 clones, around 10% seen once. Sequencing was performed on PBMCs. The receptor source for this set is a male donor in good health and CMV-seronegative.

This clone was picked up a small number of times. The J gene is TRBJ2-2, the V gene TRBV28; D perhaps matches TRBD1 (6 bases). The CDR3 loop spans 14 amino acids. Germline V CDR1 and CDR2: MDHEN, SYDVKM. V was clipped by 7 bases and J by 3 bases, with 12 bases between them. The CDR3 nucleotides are TGTGCCAGCATGGGGGCATTGCACACCGGGGAGCTGTTTTTT. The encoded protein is CASMGALHTGELFF.

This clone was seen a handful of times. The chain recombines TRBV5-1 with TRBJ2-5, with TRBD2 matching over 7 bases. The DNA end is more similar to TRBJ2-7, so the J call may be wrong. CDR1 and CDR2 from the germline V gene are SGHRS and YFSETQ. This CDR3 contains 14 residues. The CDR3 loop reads CASSLTAGVNEQYF. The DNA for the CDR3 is TGCGCCAGCAGCTTGACGGCGGGAGTCAACGAGCAGTACTTC.

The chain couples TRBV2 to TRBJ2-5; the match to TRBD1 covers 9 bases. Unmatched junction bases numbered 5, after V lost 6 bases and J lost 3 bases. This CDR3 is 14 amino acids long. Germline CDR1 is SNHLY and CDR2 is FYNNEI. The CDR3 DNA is TGTGCCAGCAGCCGGGACAGGGTGGAAGAGACCCAGTACTTC. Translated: CASSRDRVEETQYF.

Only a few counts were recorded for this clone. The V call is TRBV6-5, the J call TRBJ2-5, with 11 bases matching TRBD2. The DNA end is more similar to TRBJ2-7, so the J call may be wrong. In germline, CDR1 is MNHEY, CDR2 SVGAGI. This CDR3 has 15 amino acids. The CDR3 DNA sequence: TGTGCCAGCAGGGTTCTAGCGGGGGGTAGTTACGAGCAGTACTTC. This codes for CASRVLAGGSYEQYF.

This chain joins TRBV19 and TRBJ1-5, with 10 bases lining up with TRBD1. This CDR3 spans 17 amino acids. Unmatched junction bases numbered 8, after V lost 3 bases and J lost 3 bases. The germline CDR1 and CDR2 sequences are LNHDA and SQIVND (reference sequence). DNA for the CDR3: TGTGCCAGTAGTATCGTCGGGACAGGGGCCCACAATCAGCCCCAGCATTTT. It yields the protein CASSIVGTGAHNQPQHF.

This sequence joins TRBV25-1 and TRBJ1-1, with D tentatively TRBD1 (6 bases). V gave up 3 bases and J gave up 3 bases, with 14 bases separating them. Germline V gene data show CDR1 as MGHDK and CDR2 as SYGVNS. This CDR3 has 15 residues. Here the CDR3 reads CASSEGRGWDTEAFF. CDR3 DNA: TGTGCCAGCAGTGAGGGCAGGGGATGGGACACTGAAGCTTTCTTT.

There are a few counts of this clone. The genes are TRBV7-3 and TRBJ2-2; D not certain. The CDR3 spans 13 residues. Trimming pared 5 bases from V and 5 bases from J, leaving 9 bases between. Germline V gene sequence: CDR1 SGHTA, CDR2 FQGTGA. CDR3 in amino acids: CASSPRFTGELFF. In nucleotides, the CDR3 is TGTGCCAGCAGCCCCAGATTTACCGGGGAGCTGTTTTTT.

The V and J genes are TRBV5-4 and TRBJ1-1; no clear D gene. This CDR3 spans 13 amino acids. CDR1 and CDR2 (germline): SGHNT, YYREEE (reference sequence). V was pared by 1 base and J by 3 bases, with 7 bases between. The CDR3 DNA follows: TGTGCCAGCAGCTTGTTCGGTGACACTGAAGCTTTCTTT. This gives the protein CASSLFGDTEAFF.

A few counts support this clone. CDR3 in amino acids: CASSTGTSTGEQYF. The CDR3 coding sequence is TGTGCCAGCAGCACCGGGACTAGCACTGGCGAGCAGTACTTC. The rearrangement uses TRBV7-9 and TRBJ2-7, with 9 nucleotides matching TRBD2. V lost 5 bases to trimming and J lost 6 bases; unmatched junction nucleotides: 8. The CDR3 contains 14 residues. Germline V gene lookup returns CDR1 SEHNR and CDR2 FQNEAQ (reference sequence).

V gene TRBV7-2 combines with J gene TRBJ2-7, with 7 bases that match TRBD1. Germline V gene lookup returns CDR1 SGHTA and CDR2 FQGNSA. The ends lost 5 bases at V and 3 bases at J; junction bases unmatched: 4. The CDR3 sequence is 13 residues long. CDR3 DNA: TGTGCCAGCAGCGAGGGACAGCTCTACGAGCAGTACTTC. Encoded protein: CASSEGQLYEQYF.

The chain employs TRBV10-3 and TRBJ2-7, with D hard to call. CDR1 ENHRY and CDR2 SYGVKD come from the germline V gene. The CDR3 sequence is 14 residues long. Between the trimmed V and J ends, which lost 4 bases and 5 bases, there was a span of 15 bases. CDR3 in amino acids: CAISVGSNTHEQYF. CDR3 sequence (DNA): TGTGCCATCAGTGTTGGTTCAAACACCCACGAGCAGTACTTC.

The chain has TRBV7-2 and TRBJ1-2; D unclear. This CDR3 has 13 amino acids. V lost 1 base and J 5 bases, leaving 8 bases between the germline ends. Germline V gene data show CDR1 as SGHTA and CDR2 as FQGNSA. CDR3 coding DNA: TGTGCCAGCAGCTTAGTTGATCGGTATGGCTACACCTTC. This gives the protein CASSLVDRYGYTF.

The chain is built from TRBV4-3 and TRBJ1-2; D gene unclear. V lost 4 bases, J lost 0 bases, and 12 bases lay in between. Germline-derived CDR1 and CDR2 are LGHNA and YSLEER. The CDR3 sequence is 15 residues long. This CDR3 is CASSPFGGANYGYTF. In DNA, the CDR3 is TGCGCCAGCAGCCCCTTCGGAGGAGCTAACTATGGCTACACCTTC.

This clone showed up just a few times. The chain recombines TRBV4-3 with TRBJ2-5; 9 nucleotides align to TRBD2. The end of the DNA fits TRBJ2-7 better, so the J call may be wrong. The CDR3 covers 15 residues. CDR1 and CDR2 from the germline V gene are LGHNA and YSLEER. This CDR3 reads CASSQPSGGIGEQYF. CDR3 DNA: TGCGCCAGCAGCCAACCAAGCGGGGGGATCGGCGAGCAGTACTTC.

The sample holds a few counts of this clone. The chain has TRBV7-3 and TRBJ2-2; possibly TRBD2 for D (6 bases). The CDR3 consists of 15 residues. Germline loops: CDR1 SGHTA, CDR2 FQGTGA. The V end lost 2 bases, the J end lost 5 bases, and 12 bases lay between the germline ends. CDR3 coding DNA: TGTGCCAGCAGCTTATCCTCGGGGGAAACCGGGGAGCTGTTTTTT. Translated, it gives CASSLSSGETGELFF.

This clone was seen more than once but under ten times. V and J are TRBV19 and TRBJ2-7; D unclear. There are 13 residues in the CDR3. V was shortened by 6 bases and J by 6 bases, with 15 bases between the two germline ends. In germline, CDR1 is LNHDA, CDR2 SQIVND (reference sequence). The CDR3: CASSELYPREQYF. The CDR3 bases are TGTGCCAGTAGCGAGCTCTACCCCCGCGAGCAGTACTTC.

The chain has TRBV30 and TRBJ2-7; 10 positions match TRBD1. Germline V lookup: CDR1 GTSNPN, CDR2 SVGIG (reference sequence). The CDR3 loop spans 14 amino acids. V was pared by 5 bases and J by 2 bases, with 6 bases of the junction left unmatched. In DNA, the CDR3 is TGTGCCTGGGTTAGACAGGGGGCTCCCTACGAGCAGTACTTC. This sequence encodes CAWVRQGAPYEQYF.

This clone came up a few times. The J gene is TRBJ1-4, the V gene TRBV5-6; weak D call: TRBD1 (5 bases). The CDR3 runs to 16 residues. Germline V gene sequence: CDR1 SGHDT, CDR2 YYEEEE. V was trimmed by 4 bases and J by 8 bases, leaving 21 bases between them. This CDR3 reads CASSRGEVTVIEKLFF. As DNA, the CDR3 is TGTGCCAGCAGCCGAGGGGAGGTTACCGTCATCGAAAAACTGTTTTTT.

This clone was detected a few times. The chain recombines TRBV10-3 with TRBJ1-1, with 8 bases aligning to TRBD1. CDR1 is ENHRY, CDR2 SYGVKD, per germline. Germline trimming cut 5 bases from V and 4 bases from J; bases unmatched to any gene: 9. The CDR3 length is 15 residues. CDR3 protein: CAISSTGGDSTEAFF. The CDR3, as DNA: TGTGCCATCAGTTCAACAGGGGGGGATAGCACTGAAGCTTTCTTT.

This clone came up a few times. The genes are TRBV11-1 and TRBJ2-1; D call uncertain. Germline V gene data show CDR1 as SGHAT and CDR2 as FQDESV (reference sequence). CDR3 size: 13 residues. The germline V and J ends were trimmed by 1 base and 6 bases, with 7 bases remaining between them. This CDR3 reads CASSLGESNEQFF. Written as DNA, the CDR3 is TGTGCCAGCAGCTTAGGCGAGAGCAATGAGCAGTTCTTC.

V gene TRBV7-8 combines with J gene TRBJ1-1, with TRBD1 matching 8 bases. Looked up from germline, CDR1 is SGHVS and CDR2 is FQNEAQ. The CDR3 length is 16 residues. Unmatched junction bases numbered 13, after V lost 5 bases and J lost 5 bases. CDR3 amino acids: CASSHPRTGSETEAFF. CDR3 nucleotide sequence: TGTGCCAGCAGCCACCCTCGGACAGGGAGTGAAACTGAAGCTTTCTTT.

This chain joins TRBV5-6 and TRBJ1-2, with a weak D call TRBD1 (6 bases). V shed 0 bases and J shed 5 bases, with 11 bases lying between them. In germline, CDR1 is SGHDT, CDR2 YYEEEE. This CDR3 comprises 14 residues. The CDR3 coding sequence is TGTGCCAGCAGCTTGGGGGGGCCAACTTATGGCTACACCTTC. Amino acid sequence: CASSLGGPTYGYTF.

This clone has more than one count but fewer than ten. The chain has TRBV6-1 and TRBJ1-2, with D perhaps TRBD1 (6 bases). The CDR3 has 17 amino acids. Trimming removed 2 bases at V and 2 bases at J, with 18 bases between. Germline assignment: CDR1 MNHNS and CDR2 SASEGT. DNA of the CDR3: TGTGCCAGCAGTGAACCGCGTAAGGGCAGGGGCAACTATGGCTACACCTTC. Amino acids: CASSEPRKGRGNYGYTF.